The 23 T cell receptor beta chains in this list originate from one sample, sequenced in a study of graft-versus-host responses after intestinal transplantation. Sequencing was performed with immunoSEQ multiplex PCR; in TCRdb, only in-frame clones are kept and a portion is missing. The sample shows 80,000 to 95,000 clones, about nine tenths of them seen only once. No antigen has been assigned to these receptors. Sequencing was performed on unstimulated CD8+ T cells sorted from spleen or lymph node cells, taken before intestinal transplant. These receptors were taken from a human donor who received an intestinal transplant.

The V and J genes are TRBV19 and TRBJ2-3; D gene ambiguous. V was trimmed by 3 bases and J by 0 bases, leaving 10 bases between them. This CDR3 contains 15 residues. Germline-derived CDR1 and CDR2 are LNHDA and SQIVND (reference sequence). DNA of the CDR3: TGTGCCAGTAGTATTGCGGAGTGGAGCACAGATACGCAGTATTTT. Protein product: CASSIAEWSTDTQYF.

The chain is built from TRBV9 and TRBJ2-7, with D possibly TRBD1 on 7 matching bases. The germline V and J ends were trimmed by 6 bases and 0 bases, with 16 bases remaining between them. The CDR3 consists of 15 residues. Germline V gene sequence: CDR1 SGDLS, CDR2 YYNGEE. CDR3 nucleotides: TGTGCCAGCACCCCGGGGGACAGTAGCTCCTACGAGCAGTACTTC. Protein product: CASTPGDSSSYEQYF.

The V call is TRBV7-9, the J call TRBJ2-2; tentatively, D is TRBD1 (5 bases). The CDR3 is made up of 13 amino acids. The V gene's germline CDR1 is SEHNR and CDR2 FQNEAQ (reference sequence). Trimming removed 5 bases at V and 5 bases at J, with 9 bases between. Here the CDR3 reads CASSHPGTGELFF. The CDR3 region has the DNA TGTGCCAGCAGCCACCCAGGGACCGGGGAGCTGTTTTTT. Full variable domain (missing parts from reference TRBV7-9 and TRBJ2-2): DTGVSQNPRHKITKRGQNVTFRCDPISEHNRLYWYRQTLGQGPEFLTYFQNEAQLEKSRLLSDRFSAERPKGSFSTLEIQRTEQGDSAMYLCASSHPGTGELFFGEGSRLTVL.

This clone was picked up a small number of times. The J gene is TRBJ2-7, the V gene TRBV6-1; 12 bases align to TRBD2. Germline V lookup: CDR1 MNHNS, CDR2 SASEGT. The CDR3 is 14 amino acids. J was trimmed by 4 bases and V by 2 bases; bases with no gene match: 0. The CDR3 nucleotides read TGTGCCAGCAGTGAACTAGCGGGGGGGTACGAGCAGTACTTC. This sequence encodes CASSELAGGYEQYF.

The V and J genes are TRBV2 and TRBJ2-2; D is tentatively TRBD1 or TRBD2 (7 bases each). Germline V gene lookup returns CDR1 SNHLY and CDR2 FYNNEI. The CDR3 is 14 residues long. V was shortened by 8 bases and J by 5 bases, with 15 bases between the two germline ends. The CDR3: CASQPAGQTGELFF. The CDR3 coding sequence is TGTGCCAGCCAACCAGCGGGACAGACCGGGGAGCTGTTTTTT.

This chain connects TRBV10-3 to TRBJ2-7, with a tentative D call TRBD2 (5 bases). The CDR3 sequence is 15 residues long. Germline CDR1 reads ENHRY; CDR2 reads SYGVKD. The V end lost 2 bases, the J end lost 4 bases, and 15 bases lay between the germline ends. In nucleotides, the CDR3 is TGTGCCATCAGTGAGGCACGGGGAGAGATGTACGAGCAGTACTTC. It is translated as CAISEARGEMYEQYF.

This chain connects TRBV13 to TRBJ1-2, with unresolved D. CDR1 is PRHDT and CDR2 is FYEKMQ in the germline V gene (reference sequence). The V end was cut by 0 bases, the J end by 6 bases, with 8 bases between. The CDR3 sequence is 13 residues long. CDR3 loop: CASSLGFRNGYTF. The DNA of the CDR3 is TGTGCCAGCAGCTTAGGTTTCAGAAATGGCTACACCTTC. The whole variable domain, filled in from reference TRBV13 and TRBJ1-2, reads AAGVIQSPRHLIKEKRETATLKCYPIPRHDTVYWYQQGPGQDPQFLISFYEKMQSDKGSIPDRFSAQQFSDYHSELNMSSLELGDSALYFCASSLGFRNGYTFGSGTRLTVV.

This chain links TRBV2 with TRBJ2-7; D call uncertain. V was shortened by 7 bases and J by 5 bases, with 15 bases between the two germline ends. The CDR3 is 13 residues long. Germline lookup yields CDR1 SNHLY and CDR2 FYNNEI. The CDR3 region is CASTEYGGDEQYF. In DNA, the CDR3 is TGTGCCAGCACAGAGTACGGCGGCGACGAGCAGTACTTC. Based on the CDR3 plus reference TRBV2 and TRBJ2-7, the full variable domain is EPEVTQTPSHQVTQMGQEVILRCVPISNHLYFYWYRQILGQKVEFLVSFYNNEISEKSEIFDDQFSVERPDGSNFTLKIRSTKLEDSAMYFCASTEYGGDEQYFGPGTRLTVT.

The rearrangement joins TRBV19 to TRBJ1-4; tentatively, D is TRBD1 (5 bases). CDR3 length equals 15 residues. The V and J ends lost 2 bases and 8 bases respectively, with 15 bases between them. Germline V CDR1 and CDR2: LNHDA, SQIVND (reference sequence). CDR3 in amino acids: CASSIPSQGYEKLFF. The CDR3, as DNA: TGTGCCAGTAGTATACCGTCGCAGGGCTACGAAAAACTGTTTTTT.

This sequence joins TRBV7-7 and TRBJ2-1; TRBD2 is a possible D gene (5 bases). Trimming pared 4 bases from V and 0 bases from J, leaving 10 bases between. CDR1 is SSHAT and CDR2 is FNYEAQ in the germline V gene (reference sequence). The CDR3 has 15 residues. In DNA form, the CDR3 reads TGTGCCAGCAGCTCCGGGGAGAGCTCCTACAATGAGCAGTTCTTC. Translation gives CASSSGESSYNEQFF.

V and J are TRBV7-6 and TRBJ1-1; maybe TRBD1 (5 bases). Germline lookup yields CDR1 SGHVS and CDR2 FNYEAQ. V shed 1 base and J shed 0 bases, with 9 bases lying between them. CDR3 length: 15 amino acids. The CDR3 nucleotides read TGTGCCAGCAGCTTAGACGCGGGACTGAACACTGAAGCTTTCTTT. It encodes CASSLDAGLNTEAFF.

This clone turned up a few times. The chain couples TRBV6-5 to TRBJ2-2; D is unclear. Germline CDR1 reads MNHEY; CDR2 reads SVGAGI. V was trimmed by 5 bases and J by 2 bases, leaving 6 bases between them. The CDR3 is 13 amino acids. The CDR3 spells CASSEDNTGELFF. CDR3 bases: TGTGCCAGCAGTGAGGACAACACCGGGGAGCTGTTTTTT.

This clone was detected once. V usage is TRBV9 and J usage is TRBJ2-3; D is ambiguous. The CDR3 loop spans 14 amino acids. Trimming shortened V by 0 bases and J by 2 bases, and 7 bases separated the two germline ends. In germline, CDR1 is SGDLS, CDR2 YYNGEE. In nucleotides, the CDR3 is TGTGCCAGCAGCGTAGTTTGGGACACAGATACGCAGTATTTT. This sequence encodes CASSVVWDTDTQYF.

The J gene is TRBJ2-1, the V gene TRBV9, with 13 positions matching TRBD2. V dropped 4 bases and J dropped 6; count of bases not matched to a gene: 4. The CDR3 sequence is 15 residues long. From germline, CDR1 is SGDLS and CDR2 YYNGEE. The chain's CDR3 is CASSLTSGGANEQFF. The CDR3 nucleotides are TGTGCCAGCAGCCTTACTAGCGGGGGGGCCAATGAGCAGTTCTTC.

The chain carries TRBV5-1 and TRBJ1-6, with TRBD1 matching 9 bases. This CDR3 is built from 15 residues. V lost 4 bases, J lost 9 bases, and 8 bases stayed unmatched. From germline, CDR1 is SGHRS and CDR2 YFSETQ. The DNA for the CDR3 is TGCGCCAGCAGCAGAAACAGGGGGCCCAGTTCACCCCTCCACTTT. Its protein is CASSRNRGPSSPLHF.

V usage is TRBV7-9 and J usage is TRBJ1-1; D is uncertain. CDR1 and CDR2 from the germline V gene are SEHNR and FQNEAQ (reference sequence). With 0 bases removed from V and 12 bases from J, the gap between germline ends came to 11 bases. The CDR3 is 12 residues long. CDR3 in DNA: TGTGCCAGCAGCTTAGCTGCGCAGACGACTTTCTTT. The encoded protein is CASSLAAQTTFF.

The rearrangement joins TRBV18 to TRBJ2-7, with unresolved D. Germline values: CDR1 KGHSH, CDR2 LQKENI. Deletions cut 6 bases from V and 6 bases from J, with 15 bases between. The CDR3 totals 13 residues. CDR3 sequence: CASSHTSMVEQYF. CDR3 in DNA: TGTGCCAGCTCCCATACGAGCATGGTCGAGCAGTACTTC.

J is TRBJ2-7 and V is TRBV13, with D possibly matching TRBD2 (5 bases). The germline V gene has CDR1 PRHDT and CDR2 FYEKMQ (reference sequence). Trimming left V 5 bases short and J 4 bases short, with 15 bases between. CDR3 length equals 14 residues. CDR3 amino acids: CASSRGGKIYEQYF. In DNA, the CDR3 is TGTGCCAGCAGCCGGGGTGGCAAAATTTACGAGCAGTACTTC.

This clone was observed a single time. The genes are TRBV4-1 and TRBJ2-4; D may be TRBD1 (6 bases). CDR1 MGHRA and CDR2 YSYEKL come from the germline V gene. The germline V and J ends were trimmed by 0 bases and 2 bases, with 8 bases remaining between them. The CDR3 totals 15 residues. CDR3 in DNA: TGCGCCAGCAGCCAAGATCAGGGGACCAAAAACATTCAGTACTTC. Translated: CASSQDQGTKNIQYF.

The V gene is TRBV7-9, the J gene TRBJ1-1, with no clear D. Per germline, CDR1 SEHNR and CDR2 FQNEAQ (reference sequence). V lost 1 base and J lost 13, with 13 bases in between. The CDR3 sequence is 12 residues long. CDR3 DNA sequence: TGTGCCAGCAGCTTAGGAGGATTCGAGGTTTTCTTT. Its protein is CASSLGGFEVFF.

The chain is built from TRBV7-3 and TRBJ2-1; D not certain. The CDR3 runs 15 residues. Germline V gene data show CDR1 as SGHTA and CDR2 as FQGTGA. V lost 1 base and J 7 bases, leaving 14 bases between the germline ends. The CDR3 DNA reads TGTGCCAGCAGCTTAAGTCCGGACCCGGAGAATGAGCAGTTCTTC. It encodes CASSLSPDPENEQFF.

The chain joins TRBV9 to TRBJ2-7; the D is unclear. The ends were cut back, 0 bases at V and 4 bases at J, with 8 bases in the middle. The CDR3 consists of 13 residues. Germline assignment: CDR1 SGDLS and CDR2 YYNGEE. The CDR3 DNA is TGTGCCAGCAGCGTAGGCGCGTCGTACGAGCAGTACTTC. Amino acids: CASSVGASYEQYF.

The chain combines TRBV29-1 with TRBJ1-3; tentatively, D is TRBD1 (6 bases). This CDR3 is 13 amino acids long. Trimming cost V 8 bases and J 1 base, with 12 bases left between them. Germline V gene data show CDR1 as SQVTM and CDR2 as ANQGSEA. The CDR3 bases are TGCAGCATCAGGGGAGGATCTGGAAACACCATATATTTT. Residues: CSIRGGSGNTIYF.